These 17 T cell receptor beta chains originate from one sample sequenced in a study of response to subunit inactivated influenza vaccine. A single record per CDR3 protein comes from TCRdb applying MiXCR to the RT-PCR reads. Among 450,000 to 550,000 distinct CDR3 sequences listed, roughly 25% were seen once. The input for sequencing was CD4+ T cells sorted from PBMCs, taken roughly 5 days after vaccination. These receptors all come from a man aged 50 or older who received an inactivated influenza vaccine.

The gene calls are TRBV3-1 and TRBJ2-4; D is possibly TRBD2 (5 bases). Germline CDR1 reads LGHDT; CDR2 reads YNNKEL (reference sequence). V was cut by 3 bases and J by 12 bases, with 15 bases left in between. This CDR3 is 13 amino acids long. CDR3 nucleotides: TGTGCCAGCAGCCAGGAACGGCCCAGCGGTCAGTACTTC. This codes for CASSQERPSGQYF.

The chain uses TRBV12-3 or TRBV12-4 and TRBJ1-5; the D gene is possibly TRBD1 (5 bases). The CDR3 has 13 residues. Trimming stripped 0 bases from V and 7 bases from J, with 7 bases between. This chain's CDR3 is CASSLAWDQPQHF. The CDR3 DNA follows: TGTGCCAGCAGTTTAGCGTGGGACCAGCCCCAGCATTTT.

The rearrangement uses TRBV12-3 or TRBV12-4 and TRBJ2-1; 7 positions match TRBD1. This CDR3 is 15 amino acids long. The V gene end was trimmed by 6 bases and the J gene end by 1 base; junction bases not matched to a gene: 6. The CDR3, as DNA: TGTGCCAGCAGCCTTACAGGGGAGTCCTACAATGAGCAGTTCTTC. Protein product: CASSLTGESYNEQFF.

In regard to this clonotype: This may come from a read error, since a much larger clone is one base off. V usage is TRBV11-1 and J usage is TRBJ2-1; 7 nucleotides match TRBD1. This CDR3 contains 15 residues. V trimming: 4 bases; J trimming: 1 base; junction bases outside the gene matches: 4. Germline CDR1 and CDR2: SGHAT and FQDESV (reference sequence). CDR3 DNA: TGTGCCAGCAGCTACCGACAGGGTTCCTACAATGAGCAGTTCTTC. The encoded protein is CASSYRQGSYNEQFF.

The J gene is TRBJ2-5, the V gene TRBV20-1; D is ambiguous. The V and J ends lost 5 bases and 2 bases respectively, with 15 bases between them. Germline CDR1 reads DFQATT; CDR2 reads SNEGSKA (reference sequence). The CDR3 length is 14 residues. In DNA form, the CDR3 reads TGCAGTGCTCATACCCTCTCGGGTCAAGAGACCCAGTACTTC. Protein product: CSAHTLSGQETQYF.

The table lists this clonotype with a few counts. The rearrangement uses TRBV20-1 and TRBJ2-3; a possible D gene is TRBD2 (7 bases). The CDR3 runs 14 residues. From germline, CDR1 is DFQATT and CDR2 SNEGSKA (reference sequence). V lost 3 bases and J lost 4, with 14 bases in between. In nucleotides, the CDR3 is TGCAGTGCTAGCCAAGGGGGGGATTCAGATACGCAGTATTTT. This encodes CSASQGGDSDTQYF.

The gene calls are TRBV20-1 and TRBJ2-1; 12 bases fit TRBD2. V lost 3 bases, J lost 7 bases, and 7 bases stayed unmatched. The length of the CDR3 is 15 residues. Germline lookup yields CDR1 DFQATT and CDR2 SNEGSKA (reference sequence). The CDR3 DNA is TGCAGTGCTAGTTCAACTACTAGCGGGAGGAATGAGCAGTTCTTC. Translation: CSASSTTSGRNEQFF.

This rearrangement joins TRBV5-1 to TRBJ2-7; D possibly matches TRBD1 or TRBD2 (5 bases each). The CDR3 covers 13 residues. Trimming cost V 6 bases and J 4 bases, with 14 bases left between them. The germline gives CDR1 SGHRS, CDR2 YFSETQ. Here the CDR3 reads CASTGRGTYEQYF. In nucleotides, the CDR3 is TGCGCCAGCACGGGACGTGGCACTTACGAGCAGTACTTC.

This clonotype occurred a few times. V usage is TRBV7-2 and J usage is TRBJ2-2, with D maybe TRBD1 (6 bases). Trimming removed 7 bases from V and 6 bases from J, with 18 bases in between. CDR1 and CDR2 from the germline V gene are SGHTA and FQGNSA. This CDR3 comprises 15 residues. The CDR3 sequence: CASILDSPPAGELFF. As DNA, the CDR3 is TGTGCCAGCATCTTGGACAGCCCCCCGGCCGGGGAGCTGTTTTTT.

The chain recombines TRBV6-1 with TRBJ2-1, with D perhaps matching TRBD1 (5 bases). Germline CDR1 and CDR2: MNHNS and SASEGT. The CDR3 sequence is 14 residues long. Trimming stripped 8 bases from V and 2 bases from J, with 13 bases between. CDR3 in DNA: TGTGCCAGCCTAAGGGCAGGGACCTACAATGAGCAGTTCTTC. Translating gives CASLRAGTYNEQFF.

This sequence joins TRBV6-2 or TRBV6-3 and TRBJ2-4; D not certain. Germline CDR1 is MNHEY and CDR2 is SVGEGT. The CDR3 consists of 17 residues. Deletions cut 4 bases from V and 0 bases from J, with 16 bases between. CDR3 sequence: CASSSTRHLLAKNIQYF. The CDR3 nucleotides read TGTGCCAGCAGTTCGACCCGACATCTTTTAGCCAAAAACATTCAGTACTTC.

Here the CDR3 reads CASAPQGSSGANVLTF. As DNA, the CDR3 is TGCGCCAGTGCACCACAGGGGTCCTCTGGGGCCAACGTCCTGACTTTC. J is TRBJ2-6 and V is TRBV5-1, with TRBD1 identical over 7 bases. Losses at the gene ends were 8 bases for V and 0 bases for J; bases not matched to a gene: 8. Germline V gene lookup returns CDR1 SGHRS and CDR2 YFSETQ. The CDR3 runs to 16 residues.

The chain couples TRBV2 to TRBJ1-2; the match to TRBD1 covers 7 bases. After removal of 5 bases from V and 3 bases from J, the junction contained 9 bases not matched to a gene. The CDR3 covers 15 residues. Germline V gene lookup returns CDR1 SNHLY and CDR2 FYNNEI. The CDR3 DNA is TGTGCCAGCAGTCCTCCGGACAGGCCCCACTATGGCTACACCTTC. Its translation: CASSPPDRPHYGYTF.

The V gene is TRBV24-1, the J gene TRBJ2-7; D not certain. The CDR3 totals 14 residues. Germline CDR1 is KGHDR and CDR2 is SFDVKD. V dropped 1 base and J dropped 2 bases, with 8 bases sitting between them. The CDR3 bases are TGTGCCACCAGTGATTTAGCTAATCCCTACGAGCAGTACTTC. Its translation: CATSDLANPYEQYF.

The genes are TRBV6-1 and TRBJ2-7; D gene uncertain. CDR1 and CDR2 (germline): MNHNS, SASEGT. V lost 7 bases and J lost 0, with 10 bases in between. The CDR3 covers 13 residues. The CDR3 reads CASTKHRSYEQYF. The CDR3 DNA reads as TGTGCCAGCACCAAACACCGCTCCTACGAGCAGTACTTC.

The V and J genes are TRBV4-3 and TRBJ1-5; D perhaps matches TRBD1 (5 bases). The CDR3 runs 15 residues. CDR1 LGHNA and CDR2 YSLEER come from the germline V gene. Trimming pared 2 bases from V and 2 bases from J, leaving 10 bases between. The CDR3 is CASSQTGVRNQPQHF. CDR3 nucleotide sequence: TGCGCCAGCAGCCAAACGGGGGTGCGCAATCAGCCCCAGCATTTT.

This chain uses TRBV5-1 with TRBJ2-1; 8 bases map to TRBD2. The CDR3 sequence is 15 residues long. Germline assignment: CDR1 SGHRS and CDR2 YFSETQ. Unmatched junction bases numbered 3, after V lost 1 base and J lost 3 bases. As DNA, the CDR3 is TGCGCCAGCAGCTTGAGCGGGAGTGGCTACAATGAGCAGTTCTTC. Its protein is CASSLSGSGYNEQFF.